This T cell receptor beta chain was identified during a study of CD8 T cells in Susac syndrome. Study observations and caveats: CD4+ repertoires of Susac syndrome patients lacked detectable clonal expansion.

In germline, CDR1 is SEHNR, CDR2 FQNEAQ (reference sequence). The CDR3 contains 15 residues. The V gene lost 1 base and the J gene lost 2 bases, with 11 bases spanning the gap. A quantity of roughly 0.5 to 1 ug RNA underwent reverse transcription using random hexamers. Across 54 Vbeta and 13 Jbeta, immunoSEQ multiplex PCR amplified TCR beta CDR3. TCRdb reanalysed the immunoSEQ multiplex PCR reads using MiXCR and keeps one entry per CDR3 protein. The profile shows around 180,000 distinct CDR3 sequences, 85% to 95% of them singletons. A note on this clonotype: Antigen specificity is unknown.

The T cells that were sequenced for TCR beta were CD8+ and CD4+ cells from blood. The chain combines TRBV7-9 with TRBJ1-2; tentative D call: TRBD1 (5 bases). The receptor's source is a human donor with Susac syndrome. Sample: CD4+ T cells from PBMCs. CDR3 DNA: TGTGCCAGCAGCTTAGAGAGGGGCGACAACTATGGCTACACCTTC. Translating it yields CASSLERGDNYGYTF.